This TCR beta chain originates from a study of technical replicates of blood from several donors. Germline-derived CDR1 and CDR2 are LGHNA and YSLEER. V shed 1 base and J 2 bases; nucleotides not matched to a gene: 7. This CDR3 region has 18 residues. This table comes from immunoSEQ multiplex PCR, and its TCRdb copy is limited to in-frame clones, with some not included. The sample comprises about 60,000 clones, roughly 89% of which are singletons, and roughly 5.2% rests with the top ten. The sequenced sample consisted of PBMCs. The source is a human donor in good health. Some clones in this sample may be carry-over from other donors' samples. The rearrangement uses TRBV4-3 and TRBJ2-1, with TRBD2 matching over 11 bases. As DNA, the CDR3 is TGCGCCAGCAGCCAAGCGACTAGCGGGAATACCCCCTACAATGAGCAGTTCTTC. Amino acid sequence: CASSQATSGNTPYNEQFF.